The clone carrying this TCR beta chain has a count of ten or more. The antigen remains unidentified. These data belong to a study of CD8 T cells in ankylosing spondylitis. The V and J ends lost 0 bases and 0 bases respectively, with 15 bases between them. The length of the CDR3 is 16 residues. Germline CDR1 is DFQATT and CDR2 is SNEGSKA (reference sequence). MiXCR, applied by TCRdb to the 5' RACE reads, yields one record per CDR3 protein. Found here are 130,000 or so distinct CDR3 sequences, approximately 10% of them singletons; the top ten hold 4.1%. General study findings and limits: Characteristic of ankylosing spondylitis blood, it appeared, was a TCR beta motif comprising roughly 8 highly homologous variants.

This sequence joins TRBV20-1 and TRBJ2-7; D remains ambiguous. Sequenced material: blood, either unsorted or a sorted T cell fraction (not recorded which). The sequence derives from a female donor with ankylosing spondylitis or in good health (not recorded which). For the CDR3, the DNA is TGCAGTGCTAGAGACGAGGTCAAGGTTAGCTCCTACGAGCAGTACTTC. This gives the protein CSARDEVKVSSYEQYF.